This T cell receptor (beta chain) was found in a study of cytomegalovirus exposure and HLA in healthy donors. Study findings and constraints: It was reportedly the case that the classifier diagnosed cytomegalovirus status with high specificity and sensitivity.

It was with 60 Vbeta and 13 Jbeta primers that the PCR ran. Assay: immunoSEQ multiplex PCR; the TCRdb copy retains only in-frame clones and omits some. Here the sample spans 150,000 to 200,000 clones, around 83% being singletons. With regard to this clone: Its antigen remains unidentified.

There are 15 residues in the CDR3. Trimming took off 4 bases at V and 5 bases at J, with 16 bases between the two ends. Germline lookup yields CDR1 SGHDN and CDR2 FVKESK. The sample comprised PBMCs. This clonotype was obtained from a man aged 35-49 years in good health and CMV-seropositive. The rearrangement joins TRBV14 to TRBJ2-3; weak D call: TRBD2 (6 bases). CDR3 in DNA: TGTGCCAGCAGCCCCCCAGGAGGGTTTGGAGATACGCAGTATTTT. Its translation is CASSPPGGFGDTQYF.